The rows below give T cell receptor beta chains drawn from one sample of a study of PD-1 blockade in classical Hodgkin lymphoma. Assay: immunoSEQ multiplex PCR; the TCRdb copy retains only in-frame clones and omits some. Of about 21,000 clones listed, 80% are singletons. The sample here was peripheral blood mononuclear cells (PBMCs), taken before the fourth cycle of nivolumab. The receptors come from a human donor with classical Hodgkin lymphoma. CDR3s include the opening cysteine and the closing phenylalanine or tryptophan. The D gene is left open where the match is weak. The listing skips clone size in some rows; elsewhere it reads once, few, many or a size class.

V	D	J	size	DNA	CDR3
TRBV30	.	TRBJ1-5	.	TGTGCCTGGAGTGTCGGGCATTATCAGCCCCAGCATTTT	CAWSVGHYQPQHF
TRBV6-4	TRBD1	TRBJ2-5	.	TGTGCCAGCAGCCCCGGGACAGACCAAGAGACCCAGTACTTC	CASSPGTDQETQYF
TRBV29-1	TRBD1	TRBJ2-7	few	TGCAGCGCGTCGACAGGGGGCAGCTCCTACGAGCAGTACTTC	CSASTGGSSYEQYF
TRBV5-1	.	TRBJ1-3	once	TGCGCCAGCAGTTCCGACGGGGGCGGCGGAAACACCATATATTTT	CASSSDGGGGNTIYF
TRBV7-9	.	TRBJ1-6	.	TGTGCCAGCAGCTTAGCGTTCGGGAGTGGCTCCTATAATTCACCCCTCCACTTT	CASSLAFGSGSYNSPLHF
TRBV29-1	.	TRBJ1-2	.	TGCAGCGTTGAAAAAGACACCTATGGCTACACCTTC	CSVEKDTYGYTF
TRBV7-2	.	TRBJ1-4	.	TGTGCCAGCAGCCCTTTTCGGGGCGAAAAACTGTTTTTT	CASSPFRGEKLFF
TRBV6-6	TRBD2	TRBJ2-5	.	TGTGCCAGCAGTTCCTCTAGCGGGGGGCCAGAGACCCAGTACTTC	CASSSSSGGPETQYF
TRBV5-1	.	TRBJ1-4	.	TGCGCCAGCAGCTTGGGGGTTGCAACTAATGAAAAACTGTTTTTT	CASSLGVATNEKLFF
TRBV11-3	TRBD2	TRBJ2-5	.	TGTGCCAGCAGCTTAAGAGCTAGCGGGAGTTTGGAGACCCAGTACTTC	CASSLRASGSLETQYF
TRBV2	.	TRBJ2-2	.	TGTGCCAGCAGTGGGCAGGATCGTATCGGGGAGCTGTTTTTT	CASSGQDRIGELFF
TRBV10-1	TRBD1	TRBJ2-2	once	TGCGCCAGCAGTGAGGGGACAGGGGATACCGGGGAGCTGTTTTTT	CASSEGTGDTGELFF
TRBV28	.	TRBJ1-6	.	TGTGCCAGCAGACACGATAATTCACCCCTCCACTTT	CASRHDNSPLHF
TRBV18	.	TRBJ2-4	.	TGTGCCAGCTCAGTTGACACGTCAAACATTCAGTACTTC	CASSVDTSNIQYF
TRBV9	.	TRBJ1-6	few	TGTGCCAGCAGCTCGGGAAGAGGGTCCTATAATTCACCCCTCCACTTT	CASSSGRGSYNSPLHF
TRBV11-3	.	TRBJ2-7	once	TGTGCCAGCAGCTCCCTCGGCCCAGGGGTCCCCTCCTACGAGCAGTACTTC	CASSSLGPGVPSYEQYF
TRBV4-2	.	TRBJ1-3	.	TGTGCCAGCAGCCTAGCACCCACAGCGAGTCCCGCCCTGGGAAACACCATATATTTT	CASSLAPTASPALGNTIYF
TRBV7-9	.	TRBJ1-3	.	TGTGCCAGCAGCTTAGCCCGTACTGGGTCTGGAAACACCATATATTTT	CASSLARTGSGNTIYF
TRBV9	.	TRBJ2-5	few	TGTGCCAGCAGCGTAGCGGGCCACCTCCAAGAGACCCAGTACTTC	CASSVAGHLQETQYF
TRBV27	.	TRBJ1-2	few	TGTGCCAGCAGTTTATCTACAGGGAACTATGGCTACACCTTC	CASSLSTGNYGYTF
TRBV6-4	.	TRBJ2-3	.	TGTGCCAGCAGTGACGAGGACAGCACAGATACGCAGTATTTT	CASSDEDSTDTQYF
TRBV6-4	.	TRBJ2-1	few	TGTGCCAGCAGTAGGGAGTCAGCCTACAATGAGCAGTTCTTC	CASSRESAYNEQFF
TRBV30	.	TRBJ2-5	.	TGTGCCTGGGCTCCCCTAGATTTCACTCAGTACTTC	CAWAPLDFTQYF
TRBV6-5	TRBD1	TRBJ2-3	.	TGTGTCGCAGGGGGCTGGAACACAGATACGCAGTATTTT	CVAGGWNTDTQYF
TRBV5-4	.	TRBJ2-5	.	TGTGCCAGCAGCTTTGACAGGCGCCAAGAGACCCAGTACTTC	CASSFDRRQETQYF
TRBV7-2	.	TRBJ2-6	few	TGTGCCAGCAGGAAGACCTCTGGGGCCAACGTCCTGACTTTC	CASRKTSGANVLTF
TRBV5-1	TRBD1	TRBJ2-3	.	TGCGCCAGCAGCTTGACAGGGGGCGAAGATACGCAGTATTTT	CASSLTGGEDTQYF
TRBV2	.	TRBJ1-1	.	TGTGCCAGCATTAGGGGGGTATACACTGAAGCTTTCTTT	CASIRGVYTEAFF
TRBV7-7	TRBD2	TRBJ2-5	.	TGTGCCAGCAGCTTAGTCCAGGCTAGCGGGAGAAGTGAGACCCAGTACTTC	CASSLVQASGRSETQYF
TRBV30	TRBD1	TRBJ1-2	.	TGTGCCTGGAGGGGACAGGGGGCGGATGGCTACACCTTC	CAWRGQGADGYTF
TRBV19	TRBD1	TRBJ1-3	.	TGTGCCAGTAGTTCGGCCCCGGGACAGAGAGATGGAAACACCATATATTTT	CASSSAPGQRDGNTIYF
TRBV19	.	TRBJ1-2	.	TGTGCCAGTAGCGTCCTCTATCTTAACTATGGCTACACCTTC	CASSVLYLNYGYTF
TRBV27	TRBD2	TRBJ2-3	.	TGTGCCAGCAGTATAGGACTAGCGGGAGGGGTCCCAGATACGCAGTATTTT	CASSIGLAGGVPDTQYF
TRBV10-3	TRBD1	TRBJ1-3	.	TGTGCCATACAGGGGGCTCAAGGAAACACCATATATTTT	CAIQGAQGNTIYF
TRBV7-9	.	TRBJ1-1	.	TGTGCCAGCAGCTCACAGGGACTGGTCACTGAAGCTTTCTTT	CASSSQGLVTEAFF
TRBV4-1	TRBD2	TRBJ2-7	.	TGCGCCAGCAGCCAAGGCGGACTAGCGGGAGGCCAGAGCGAGCAGTACTTC	CASSQGGLAGGQSEQYF
TRBV2	TRBD1	TRBJ2-7	.	TGTGCCAGCAGTGGGTGGGGACAGGGGACGGACGAGCAGTACTTC	CASSGWGQGTDEQYF
TRBV5-1	.	TRBJ1-1	.	TGCGCCAGCAGCTTGGCCGGGACAAACACTGAAGCTTTCTTT	CASSLAGTNTEAFF
TRBV4-1	.	TRBJ2-6	.	TGCGCCAGCAGCACCCGACAGGTACCCAACGTCCTGACTTTC	CASSTRQVPNVLTF
TRBV5-6	.	TRBJ2-3	once	TGTGCCAGCAGTCTGGTACGGCCAGATACGCAGTATTTT	CASSLVRPDTQYF
TRBV5-4	.	TRBJ2-6	.	TGTGCCAGCAGCTTAGTTCTCTCTGGGGCCAACGTCCTGACTTTC	CASSLVLSGANVLTF
TRBV9	TRBD1	TRBJ2-3	.	TGTGCCAGCAGCGTACGGGACAGTGGAGTTGATACGCAGTATTTT	CASSVRDSGVDTQYF
TRBV4-1	TRBD1	TRBJ1-4	.	TGCGCCAGCAGCCAAGAAGGGGGCCGGACTGAAAAACTGTTTTTT	CASSQEGGRTEKLFF
TRBV18	TRBD1	TRBJ2-7	.	TGTGCCAGCTCCCGGACAGGGGTACCCTACGAGCAGTACTTC	CASSRTGVPYEQYF
TRBV14	.	TRBJ2-7	.	TGTGCCAGCAGCAAGGGGGGGACGAGTCGATACGAGCAGTACTTC	CASSKGGTSRYEQYF
TRBV9	.	TRBJ1-1	few	TGTGCCAGCAGCAACCAGGGATCCACTGAAGCTTTCTTT	CASSNQGSTEAFF
TRBV27	TRBD2	TRBJ2-2	.	TGTGCCAGCAATGGGGTAGCGGCGGGAGCCGGGGAGCTGTTTTTT	CASNGVAAGAGELFF
TRBV5-4	TRBD2	TRBJ2-1	.	TGTGCCAGCAGCGACTCCGGGACTATCTCCTACAATGAGCAGTTCTTC	CASSDSGTISYNEQFF
TRBV5-5	.	TRBJ2-7	.	TGTGCCAGCAGCTTGTTTTCTGGGGGCATGTTCGAGCAGTACTTC	CASSLFSGGMFEQYF
TRBV7-9	.	TRBJ2-5	.	TGTGCCAGCAGCCCGGGGACGAAAGAGACCCAGTACTTC	CASSPGTKETQYF
TRBV27	.	TRBJ2-2	.	TGTGCCAGCAGACCGGGCCTAAACACCGGGGAGCTGTTTTTT	CASRPGLNTGELFF
TRBV28	TRBD1	TRBJ1-4	.	TGTGCCAGCAGTTTAATACAGGGGATCGAAAAACTGTTTTTT	CASSLIQGIEKLFF
TRBV7-6	.	TRBJ2-6	.	TGTGCCAGCAGCTTATGGGCACCCTCTGGGGCCAACGTCCTGACTTTC	CASSLWAPSGANVLTF
TRBV5-1	TRBD2	TRBJ2-1	few	TGCGCCAGCAGCCTATCGACCTTAGCGGGAGAGACTGAGCAGTTCTTC	CASSLSTLAGETEQFF
TRBV30	.	TRBJ2-3	.	TGTGCCTGGAAAGTGGCCCCTAGCACAGATACGCAGTATTTT	CAWKVAPSTDTQYF
TRBV6-1	TRBD2	TRBJ2-5	few	TGTGCCAGCAGTGAAGCGGCGGGAGGGGCAGAGACCCAGTACTTC	CASSEAAGGAETQYF
TRBV28	TRBD1	TRBJ2-7	few	TGTGCCAGCAGTCCAATGGACAGGGAGTACGAGCAGTACTTC	CASSPMDREYEQYF
TRBV27	.	TRBJ1-1	once	TGTGCCAGCACCTCTTCTATCGCTGAAGCTTTCTTT	CASTSSIAEAFF